The rows below give T cell receptor beta chains drawn from one sample of a study of T cell clonotyping in hematopoietic cell transplantation. Using immunoSEQ multiplex PCR, the repertoire was profiled, and TCRdb retains in-frame clones only, with some absent. The sample holds around 12,000 clones, roughly 50% seen once. Sample: peripheral blood mononuclear cells. The receptors were sampled from a man aged 50 to 59 in good health. Some clones in this sample may be carry-over from other donors' samples. CDR3s leave out the opening cysteine and the closing phenylalanine or tryptophan. A D gene is named only where the DNA matches it firmly.

CDR3 length	D gene	V gene	J gene	CDR3 protein
13	-	TRBV4-3	TRBJ1-2	ASSQDTRGADGYT
12	-	TRBV5-1	TRBJ1-4	ASSAFRPNEKLF
13	-	TRBV7-8	TRBJ1-4	ASSLGASANEKLF
13	TRBD1	TRBV6-1	TRBJ1-2	ASSETAGTEYGYT
16	TRBD2	TRBV30	TRBJ2-3	AWSVFAGDFGFTDTQY
10	-	TRBV27	TRBJ1-5	ASGSLGQPQH
14	TRBD2	TRBV25-1	TRBJ2-1	ASSTGGRALGSEQF
11	TRBD1	TRBV5-1	TRBJ1-6	ASTEQGNSPLH
11	TRBD2	TRBV19	TRBJ2-2	ASSIGGAGELF
11	-	TRBV28	TRBJ1-5	ASSFGVSQPQH
10	-	TRBV9	TRBJ1-2	ASSVNRDGYT